A single sample gave rise to the 30 T cell receptor beta chains below, sequenced in a study of CD8+ T cells in alopecia areata. Sorting of pooled cutaneous lymph node cells used CD4, CD8alpha, NKG2D, NKG2ACE and other markers. Extracted RNA was reverse transcribed, and the resulting cDNA served as sequencing template. TCRdb keeps only in-frame clones here, not all; method: immunoSEQ multiplex PCR. The table lists approximately 300,000 clones, with no singletons. Sequences were obtained from CD4+ T cells sorted from a lymph node. The receptors derive from a C3H/HeJ mouse with alopecia areata. The MHC haplotype of this mouse line is H2-k.

As for this clone: Any gene name here is a mouse gene name. The read finishes 4 residues shy of the CDR3 end, and the germline J gene is used to complete it. Distinct nucleotide sequences in the sample also encode this CDR3. The rearrangement joins TRBV13-3 to TRBJ2-3; TRBD2 might be the D (6 bases). CDR1 is NNHDY and CDR2 is SYVADS in the germline V gene. Trimming took off 1 base at V and 1 base at J, with 10 bases between the two ends. The CDR3 has 15 residues. Partial CDR3 DNA: TGTGCCAGCAGTGATTCGGGGGGAGGTGCAGAA. Translating gives CASSDSGGGAE. The whole CDR3 sequence is CASSDSGGGAETLYF.

With regard to this clone: Each gene name is a mouse one. From the germline J gene comes the end of the CDR3, since the read stops 4 residues before it. This chain joins TRBV5 and TRBJ2-3, with a weak D call TRBD1 (5 bases). V was clipped by 5 bases and J by 0 bases, with 12 bases between them. The CDR3 is 15 residues long. Germline assignment: CDR1 LGHNA and CDR2 YNLKQL (reference sequence). The covered CDR3 bases are TGTGCCAGCAGCATCACAGGAACTAGTGCAGAA. Translation gives CASSITGTSAE. The whole CDR3 protein reads CASSITGTSAETLYF.

Points on this clone: Gene names and germline match the mouse. The read terminates 4 residues ahead of where the CDR3 ends, so the germline J gene completes it. The rearrangement uses TRBV13-2 and TRBJ1-1; weak D call: TRBD1 (6 bases). CDR1 is NNHNN, CDR2 SYGAGS, per germline (reference sequence). This CDR3 is built from 15 residues. The CDR3 DNA, read in part, is TGTGCCAGCGGTGACCGACTGGGGGGGCGGCGA. Amino acids: CASGDRLGGRR. The CDR3 in its entirety is CASGDRLGGRREVFF.

This clone was counted only a few times. Mouse germline and gene names are used. The read finishes 4 residues shy of the CDR3 end, and the germline J gene is used to complete it. The chain uses TRBV1 and TRBJ2-7, with TRBD2 matching over 9 bases. Germline V gives CDR1 NSQYPW, CDR2 LRSPGD (reference sequence). This CDR3 comprises 15 residues. Germline trimming cut 0 bases from V and 3 bases from J; bases unmatched to any gene: 3. This chain's CDR3 is CTCSADPTGGYEQYF. CDR3 bases read: TGCACCTGCAGTGCAGATCCGACTGGGGGCTAT.

There are a few counts of this clone. Genes and germline are mouse. The missing CDR3 end, 4 residues past where the read stops, is filled in from the germline J gene. The rearrangement joins TRBV13-1 to TRBJ2-2; 11 bases match TRBD1. The germline V gene encodes CDR1 NSHNY and CDR2 SYGAGN. The CDR3 is 17 amino acids. V was clipped by 1 base and J by 2 bases; unmatched bases: 4. CDR3 amino acids: CASSDRTGGANTGQLYF. The part of the CDR3 DNA that was read is TGTGCCAGCAGTGATCGGACAGGGGGCGCGAACACCGGG.

This clone was seen more than once but under ten times. Genes and germline are mouse. The read comes to an end 4 residues before the CDR3 does, leaving the germline J gene to fill in the end. Other DNA sequences in this sample translate to the same CDR3. The gene calls are TRBV19 and TRBJ1-2; D is possibly TRBD1 (5 bases). Germline CDR1 FNHDT, CDR2 SITEND (reference sequence). Trimming removed 2 bases at V and 3 bases at J, with 8 bases between. This CDR3 region has 13 residues. The chain's CDR3 is CASSMGVDSDYTF. The CDR3 DNA, read in part, is TGTGCCAGCAGTATGGGGGTTGACTCC.

Remarks on this clone: Each gene name is a mouse one. The chain's CDR3 is CASSRAQNSYNSPLYF. The CDR3 DNA, read in part, is TGTGCTAGCAGTAGAGCACAGAATTCCTATAATTCGCCC. J is TRBJ1-6 and V is TRBV17; D is ambiguous. The read is 3 residues too short to cover the CDR3 end, so that end is filled in from the germline J gene. TRBJ1-6 is designated an ORF whose function remains uncertain. Germline values: CDR1 MNHDT, CDR2 YYDKIL. The V end was cut by 1 base, the J end by 0 bases, with 7 bases between. CDR3 length equals 16 residues.

This clone was picked up many times. Gene names denote mouse genes. The missing CDR3 end, 4 residues past where the read stops, is filled in from the germline J gene. The sample contains more than one DNA sequence encoding this CDR3. This sequence joins TRBV1 and TRBJ2-5, with D uncertain. The V and J ends lost 0 bases and 0 bases respectively, with 4 bases between them. From germline, CDR1 is NSQYPW and CDR2 LRSPGD (reference sequence). The CDR3 has 14 amino acids. This CDR3 is CTCSADRNQDTQYF. The CDR3 DNA, read in part, is TGCACCTGCAGTGCAGACAGAAACCAAGAC. Together with reference TRBV1 and TRBJ2-5, the CDR3 gives the full variable domain: VTLLEQNPRWRLVPRGQAVNLRCILKNSQYPWMSWYQQDLQKQLQWLFTLRSPGDKEVKSLPGADYLATRVTDTELRLQVANMSQGRTLYCTCSADRNQDTQYFGPGTRLLVL.

Regarding this clone: Each gene name is a mouse one. The read terminates 4 residues ahead of where the CDR3 ends, so the germline J gene completes it. This chain joins TRBV13-2 and TRBJ2-7; D is possibly TRBD2 (6 bases). The CDR3 loop spans 14 amino acids. The germline gives CDR1 NNHNN, CDR2 SYGAGS (reference sequence). The germline V and J ends were trimmed by 2 bases and 0 bases, with 9 bases remaining between them. Partial CDR3 DNA: TGTGCCAGCGGTGAAGACTGGAGCTCCTAT. It specifies CASGEDWSSY. The CDR3 in its entirety is CASGEDWSSYEQYF.

In this sample, this clone turned up a few times. Mouse names are used for the genes. The sequenced fragment ends 4 residues before the CDR3 boundary, so the rest is inferred from the germline J gene. The J gene is TRBJ1-1, the V gene TRBV14, with 7 nucleotides matching TRBD1. From germline, CDR1 is SGHDT and CDR2 FRDEAV. Trimming removed 5 bases from V and 1 base from J; junction bases left unmatched: 5. The length of the CDR3 is 14 residues. The CDR3 reads CASRLGTVNTEVFF. The part of the CDR3 DNA that was read is TGTGCCAGCAGGCTCGGGACAGTAAACACA.

This clone has only a few counts. Each gene name is a mouse one. The read halts 4 residues ahead of the CDR3 end, with the missing end drawn from the germline J gene. The chain uses TRBV13-1 and TRBJ2-5, with 9 bases aligning to TRBD2. The J segment lost 0 bases and the V segment lost 0 bases, leaving 2 bases of the junction unmatched. The CDR3 loop spans 16 amino acids. Germline CDR1 reads NSHNY; CDR2 reads SYGAGN. This chain's CDR3 is CASSDGDWENQDTQYF. Partial CDR3 DNA: TGTGCCAGCAGTGATGGGGACTGGGAGAACCAAGAC.

This clone occurred a few times. The listed genes are named as in mouse. The read ends 4 residues before the CDR3 terminus; that terminus is restored from the germline J gene. This rearrangement joins TRBV19 to TRBJ2-2; the D gene is possibly TRBD1 (6 bases). The ends were cut back, 4 bases at V and 0 bases at J, with 10 bases in the middle. The CDR3 is made up of 15 amino acids. The V gene's germline CDR1 is FNHDT and CDR2 SITEND (reference sequence). CDR3 protein: CASSRQEANTGQLYF. The DNA read from the CDR3 is TGTGCCAGCAGTCGACAGGAAGCAAACACCGGG. Drawing the rest from reference TRBV19 and TRBJ2-2, the complete variable domain is GGIITQTPKFLIGQEGQKLTLKCQQNFNHDTMYWYRQDSGKGLRLIYYSITENDLQKGDLSEGYDASREKKSSFSLTVTSAQKNEMAVFLCASSRQEANTGQLYFGEGSKLTVL.

This clone was seen only a few times. These gene names are mouse names. The read gets to within 4 residues of the CDR3 end, and the germline J gene fills in the rest. The chain is built from TRBV13-1 and TRBJ2-1; 10 nucleotides agree with TRBD2. Germline values: CDR1 NSHNY, CDR2 SYGAGN. J was trimmed by 1 base and V by 7 bases; bases with no gene match: 5. CDR3 length: 15 residues. The CDR3 sequence is CASLPGGANYAEQFF. The DNA read from the CDR3 is TGTGCCAGCCTTCCTGGGGGGGCCAACTATGCT.

This clone was picked up a small number of times. All gene names here are mouse names. The missing CDR3 end, 4 residues past where the read stops, is filled in from the germline J gene. The chain uses TRBV5 and TRBJ2-2; a weak D match, TRBD1 (6 bases). V was shortened by 4 bases and J by 1 base, with 13 bases between the two germline ends. This CDR3 has 16 amino acids. Germline CDR1 and CDR2: LGHNA and YNLKQL (reference sequence). CDR3 DNA (partial): TGTGCCAGCAGCCCCCAGGGGAGGGGAAACACCGGG. The encoded protein is CASSPQGRGNTG. The whole CDR3 is CASSPQGRGNTGQLYF.

Comments on this clone: Mouse gene names apply. The read halts 4 residues ahead of the CDR3 end, with the missing end drawn from the germline J gene. The rearrangement joins TRBV5 to TRBJ2-2, with 8 positions matching TRBD1. The CDR3 totals 15 residues. V lost 5 bases to trimming and J lost 0 bases; unmatched junction nucleotides: 2. CDR1 is LGHNA, CDR2 YNLKQL, per germline (reference sequence). Partial CDR3 DNA: TGTGCCAGCAGCGCGGGACAGGCAAACACCGGG. Residues: CASSAGQANTG. In full, the CDR3 is CASSAGQANTGQLYF.

For this clone: Gene labels here are mouse ones. Read sequence stops 4 residues before the CDR3 end, and the germline J gene provides the missing end. The genes are TRBV13-1 and TRBJ2-3; 9 bases are shared with TRBD1. V shed 1 base and J 1 base; nucleotides not matched to a gene: 1. The CDR3 runs 15 residues. Germline CDR1 NSHNY, CDR2 SYGAGN. The CDR3 loop reads CASSDWDRGAETLYF. The sequenced CDR3 bases are TGTGCCAGCAGTGATTGGGACAGGGGTGCAGAA.

The table lists this clone with many counts. The germline and genes are mouse ones. The read stops 4 residues short of the end of the CDR3; the missing end is completed from the germline J gene. Additional DNA sequences in this sample encode the identical CDR3. The V and J genes are TRBV13-1 and TRBJ1-1; no firm D call. The CDR3 totals 12 residues. Germline V gene data show CDR1 as NSHNY and CDR2 as SYGAGN. The V end was cut by 2 bases, the J end by 1 base, with 3 bases between. The sequenced CDR3 bases are TGTGCCAGCAGTGACCAAAACACA. Protein product: CASSDQNT. The whole CDR3 reads CASSDQNTEVFF.

With regard to this clone: Gene names are the mouse ones. The chain's CDR3 is CASSDGGTGNTGQLYF. The sequenced part of the CDR3 DNA is TGTGCCAGCAGTGATGGGGGGACAGGGAACACCGGG. The chain is built from TRBV13-1 and TRBJ2-2, with 9 bases lining up with TRBD1. Sequencing ends 4 residues short of the CDR3 end; the germline J gene provides the rest. Germline trimming cut 0 bases from V and 2 bases from J; bases unmatched to any gene: 2. CDR3 length: 16 residues. From germline, CDR1 is NSHNY and CDR2 SYGAGN.

This clone was seen a few times. The gene symbols are mouse symbols. Sequencing ends 4 residues short of the CDR3 end; the germline J gene provides the rest. V gene TRBV1 combines with J gene TRBJ2-3; D is uncertain. The CDR3 has 13 amino acids. CDR1 is NSQYPW and CDR2 is LRSPGD in the germline V gene (reference sequence). With 6 bases removed from V and 1 base from J, the gap between germline ends came to 8 bases. This CDR3 reads CTCRYIGAETLYF. CDR3 DNA, as far as it was read: TGCACCTGCAGGTATATTGGTGCAGAA.

Of note for this clone: Gene names follow the mouse nomenclature. The read is 4 residues too short to cover the CDR3 end, so that end is filled in from the germline J gene. This chain joins TRBV13-1 and TRBJ1-1, with unresolved D. V was clipped by 0 bases and J by 0 bases, with 9 bases between them. The CDR3 consists of 15 residues. Germline lookup yields CDR1 NSHNY and CDR2 SYGAGN. The DNA read from the CDR3 is TGTGCCAGCAGTGATGAGCCAGTTGCAAACACA. This translates into CASSDEPVANT. The full CDR3 reads CASSDEPVANTEVFF.

The table lists this clone with many counts. Gene names are mouse gene names. The CDR3 extends 4 residues past the end of the read, so its final part is completed from the germline J gene. This same CDR3 is encoded by further DNA sequences in the sample. The chain combines TRBV13-1 with TRBJ2-5; D perhaps matches TRBD1 (5 bases). There are 12 residues in the CDR3. Germline loops: CDR1 NSHNY, CDR2 SYGAGN. The sequenced CDR3 bases are TGTGCCAGCAGTGGGACAAAAGAC. It is translated as CASSGTKD. The full CDR3 protein reads CASSGTKDTQYF.

Comment on this clone: The listed genes are named as in mouse. Read coverage stops 4 residues before the CDR3 terminus; the germline J gene supplies the remainder. This chain joins TRBV29 and TRBJ1-2; TRBD1 matches at 8 bases. V trimming: 0 bases; J trimming: 3 bases; junction bases outside the gene matches: 0. Germline V CDR1 and CDR2: MSHET, SYDVDS. CDR3 size: 14 residues. This CDR3 is CASSLSRGHSDYTF. The part of the CDR3 DNA that was read is TGTGCTAGCAGTTTATCCAGGGGGCACTCC.

Concerning this clone itself: The germline and genes are mouse ones. Read coverage stops 4 residues before the CDR3 terminus; the germline J gene supplies the remainder. The chain carries TRBV31 and TRBJ1-2; 7 bases match TRBD1. The CDR3 extends over 14 amino acids. From germline, CDR1 is GKSSPN and CDR2 SITVG. V shed 3 bases, J shed 0 bases, and the junction held 4 bases outside the gene matches. The CDR3 region is CAWSTGTANSDYTF. CDR3 bases read: TGTGCCTGGAGCACCGGGACAGCAAACTCC.

Points on this clone: The gene names given are mouse names. The read ends 3 residues before the CDR3 terminus; that terminus is restored from the germline J gene. Other nucleotide sequences from this sample produce the same CDR3. The J gene is TRBJ1-6, the V gene TRBV19; D is uncertain. TRBJ1-6 is known as an ORF, though its function is uncertain. Germline V gene sequence: CDR1 FNHDT, CDR2 SITEND (reference sequence). Deletions cut 3 bases from V and 1 base from J, with 5 bases between. The CDR3 runs to 14 residues. CDR3 sequence: CASSRQSYNSPLYF. The DNA read from the CDR3 is TGTGCCAGCAGTAGACAATCCTATAATTCGCCC.

This clone was seen ten or more times. Gene names and germline match the mouse. The sequence runs out 4 residues before the end of the CDR3; the remainder is reconstructed from the germline J gene. The sample contains more than one DNA sequence encoding this CDR3. The J gene is TRBJ1-2, the V gene TRBV1, with TRBD1 identical over 7 bases. V lost 3 bases, J lost 3 bases, and 1 base stayed unmatched. Germline V gene sequence: CDR1 NSQYPW, CDR2 LRSPGD (reference sequence). The length of the CDR3 is 13 residues. CDR3 bases read: TGCACCTGCAGTGCCACAGGGGACTCC. Its translation: CTCSATGDS. The whole CDR3 sequence reads CTCSATGDSDYTF.

This clone came up a few times. Gene labels here are mouse ones. The read ends 4 residues shy of where the CDR3 ends; the end is completed using the germline J gene. The same CDR3 can be traced to other DNA sequences in this sample. The rearrangement links TRBV1 to TRBJ2-5; TRBD2 matches at 7 bases. Germline CDR1 is NSQYPW and CDR2 is LRSPGD (reference sequence). CDR3 length equals 14 residues. V was clipped by 3 bases and J by 2 bases; unmatched bases: 2. The CDR3 DNA, read in part, is TGCACCTGCAGTGCGGGGGGGGTCCAAGAC. Translation gives CTCSAGGVQD. In full, the CDR3 is CTCSAGGVQDTQYF.

This clone was seen a few times. Gene and germline names: mouse. The read comes to an end 4 residues before the CDR3 does, leaving the germline J gene to fill in the end. The chain carries TRBV13-2 and TRBJ2-5; weak D call: TRBD2 (6 bases). Trimming cost V 0 bases and J 1 base, with 9 bases left between them. CDR3 size: 15 residues. Germline-derived CDR1 and CDR2 are NNHNN and SYGAGS (reference sequence). The chain's CDR3 is CASGDANWDQDTQYF. The CDR3 DNA, read in part, is TGTGCCAGCGGTGATGCAAACTGGGACCAAGAC.

In regard to this clone: Gene names are mouse gene names. The CDR3 end is not reached by the read, which stops 4 residues before it; the germline J gene fills it in. The same CDR3 arises from other DNA sequences in this sample as well. V and J are TRBV13-2 and TRBJ2-4; D call uncertain. Germline lookup yields CDR1 NNHNN and CDR2 SYGAGS (reference sequence). Trimming pared 1 base from V and 1 base from J, leaving 4 bases between. This CDR3 has 13 amino acids. CDR3 bases read: TGTGCCAGCGGTGATTGGGGTCAAAAC. Amino acids: CASGDWGQN. The whole CDR3 reads CASGDWGQNTLYF.

As concerns this clone: Germline and genes here are mouse. The read ends 4 residues early relative to the CDR3; the germline J gene fills the gap. The rearrangement links TRBV5 to TRBJ2-2; 8 nucleotides align to TRBD1. J gave up 2 bases and V 0 bases, and 5 bases lay outside the gene matches. The germline V gene has CDR1 LGHNA and CDR2 YNLKQL (reference sequence). The CDR3 extends over 17 amino acids. The sequenced part of the CDR3 DNA is TGTGCCAGCAGCCAAGACGGACAGGGAGGCAACACCGGG. Amino acids: CASSQDGQGGNTG. The CDR3 reads in full as CASSQDGQGGNTGQLYF.

Details on this clone: The germline and genes are mouse ones. The read is 4 residues too short to cover the CDR3 end, so that end is filled in from the germline J gene. Different DNA sequences within this sample yield the same CDR3. The rearrangement uses TRBV1 and TRBJ2-4; 8 nucleotides match TRBD2. The CDR3 totals 16 residues. Per germline, CDR1 NSQYPW and CDR2 LRSPGD (reference sequence). Trimming at V came to 3 bases and at J to 1 base, leaving 6 bases not matched to a gene. The sequenced part of the CDR3 DNA is TGCACCTGCAGTGCTGGGCTGGGGGGTGGTCAAAAC. Its protein is CTCSAGLGGGQN. The CDR3 in full is CTCSAGLGGGQNTLYF.